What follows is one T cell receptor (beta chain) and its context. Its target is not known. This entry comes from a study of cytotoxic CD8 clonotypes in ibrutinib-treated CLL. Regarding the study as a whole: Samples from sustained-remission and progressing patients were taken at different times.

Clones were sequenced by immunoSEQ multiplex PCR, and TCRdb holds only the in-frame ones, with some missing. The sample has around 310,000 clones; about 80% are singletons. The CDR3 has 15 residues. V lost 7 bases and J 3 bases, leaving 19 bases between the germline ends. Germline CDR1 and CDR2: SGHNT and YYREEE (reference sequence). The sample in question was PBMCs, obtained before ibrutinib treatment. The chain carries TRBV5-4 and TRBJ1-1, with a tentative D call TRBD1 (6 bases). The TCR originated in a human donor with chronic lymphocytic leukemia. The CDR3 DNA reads TGTGCCAGCGAGCCATGGGGGGGGCTGGACACTGAAGCTTTCTTT. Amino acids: CASEPWGGLDTEAFF. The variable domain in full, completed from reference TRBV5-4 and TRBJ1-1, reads ETGVTQSPTHLIKTRGQQVTLRCSSQSGHNTVSWYQQALGQGPQFIFQYYREEENGRGNFPPRFSGLQFPNYSSELNVNALELDDSALYLCASEPWGGLDTEAFFGQGTRLTVV.